This is a list of T cell receptor beta chains from one sample in a study of cytomegalovirus exposure and HLA in healthy donors. The protocol was immunoSEQ multiplex PCR, while the TCRdb copy is restricted to in-frame clones and leaves out a portion. The sample lists roughly 140,000 clones, 75% to 85% occurring once. The sample consisted of PBMCs. These receptors originate from a woman under 30 in good health and CMV-seropositive. The CDR3 runs from the conserved cysteine through the conserved F or W. A D gene is named only where the DNA matches it firmly. Expanded clones get a size class; other rows say once, few or many, or leave the size out.

V gene: TRBV11-1
D gene: NA
clone size: once
J gene: TRBJ2-7
CDR3 protein: CASSLVAGYEQYF
CDR3 DNA: TGTGCCAGCAGCTTAGTTGCCGGCTACGAGCAGTACTTC

V gene: TRBV7-2
D gene: TRBD2
clone size: NA
J gene: TRBJ2-5
CDR3 protein: CASSLLPGLAGVETQYF
CDR3 DNA: TGTGCCAGCAGCTTACTCCCGGGGCTAGCGGGTGTGGAGACCCAGTACTTC

V gene: TRBV9
D gene: TRBD1
clone size: NA
J gene: TRBJ2-7
CDR3 protein: CASSVAGQEYEQYF
CDR3 DNA: TGTGCCAGCAGCGTAGCAGGACAGGAATACGAGCAGTACTTC

V gene: TRBV5-4
D gene: NA
clone size: NA
J gene: TRBJ1-1
CDR3 protein: CASSLTQNTEAFF
CDR3 DNA: TGTGCCAGCAGCTTGACTCAGAACACTGAAGCTTTCTTT

V gene: TRBV6-6
D gene: NA
clone size: few
J gene: TRBJ2-4
CDR3 protein: CASSYGGSLQYF
CDR3 DNA: TGTGCCAGCAGTTACGGGGGGTCCCTACAGTACTTC

V gene: TRBV19
D gene: NA
clone size: NA
J gene: TRBJ1-1
CDR3 protein: CASRHLGTKGTEAFF
CDR3 DNA: TGTGCCAGTAGGCATTTGGGGACAAAAGGAACTGAAGCTTTCTTT

V gene: TRBV5-1
D gene: NA
clone size: NA
J gene: TRBJ1-4
CDR3 protein: CASSPVRQPNEKLFF
CDR3 DNA: TGCGCCAGCAGCCCGGTCCGACAGCCTAATGAAAAACTGTTTTTT

V gene: TRBV13
D gene: NA
clone size: NA
J gene: TRBJ1-1
CDR3 protein: CASSLDMSAGSDTEAFF
CDR3 DNA: TGTGCCAGCAGCTTAGATATGTCGGCAGGGTCGGACACTGAAGCTTTCTTT

V gene: TRBV28
D gene: TRBD1
clone size: NA
J gene: TRBJ1-5
CDR3 protein: CASSPRGQGAGPQHF
CDR3 DNA: TGTGCCAGCAGTCCCCGGGGACAGGGGGCTGGGCCCCAGCATTTT

V gene: TRBV28
D gene: NA
clone size: once
J gene: TRBJ1-5
CDR3 protein: CASRWGGVGNQPQHF
CDR3 DNA: TGTGCCAGCAGGTGGGGGGGCGTCGGCAATCAGCCCCAGCATTTT

V gene: TRBV11-2
D gene: NA
clone size: NA
J gene: TRBJ1-1
CDR3 protein: CASSLRGSMNTEAFF
CDR3 DNA: TGTGCCAGCAGCTTAAGGGGCAGCATGAACACTGAAGCTTTCTTT

V gene: TRBV5-6
D gene: NA
clone size: NA
J gene: TRBJ1-1
CDR3 protein: CASRPGQRATEAFF
CDR3 DNA: TGTGCCAGCAGACCTGGACAGAGGGCCACTGAAGCTTTCTTT

V gene: TRBV10-1
D gene: TRBD2
clone size: NA
J gene: TRBJ2-1
CDR3 protein: CASSEVAGSSYNEQFF
CDR3 DNA: TGCGCCAGCAGTGAAGTAGCGGGTAGCTCCTACAATGAGCAGTTCTTC

V gene: TRBV19
D gene: NA
clone size: NA
J gene: TRBJ1-5
CDR3 protein: CASPGSHNQPQHF
CDR3 DNA: TGTGCCTCCCCAGGCAGCCACAATCAGCCCCAGCATTTT

V gene: TRBV5-6
D gene: TRBD1
clone size: few
J gene: TRBJ1-1
CDR3 protein: CASSLEGQGRAFF
CDR3 DNA: TGTGCCAGCAGCTTGGAAGGACAGGGGAGAGCTTTCTTT

V gene: TRBV6-1
D gene: NA
clone size: NA
J gene: TRBJ2-2
CDR3 protein: CASSAKTKSGELFF
CDR3 DNA: TGTGCCAGCAGTGCCAAGACTAAGTCCGGGGAGCTGTTTTTT

V gene: TRBV2
D gene: NA
clone size: NA
J gene: TRBJ2-3
CDR3 protein: CASSGFGGTDTQYF
CDR3 DNA: TGTGCCAGCAGTGGCTTCGGGGGCACAGATACGCAGTATTTT

V gene: TRBV29-1
D gene: NA
clone size: NA
J gene: TRBJ2-5
CDR3 protein: CSAPAGSWTGETQYF
CDR3 DNA: TGCAGCGCACCCGCCGGCAGCTGGACTGGAGAGACCCAGTACTTC

V gene: TRBV4-1
D gene: TRBD2
clone size: NA
J gene: TRBJ2-7
CDR3 protein: CASSPAGTRDYEQYF
CDR3 DNA: TGCGCCAGCAGCCCAGCCGGGACTAGAGACTACGAGCAGTACTTC

V gene: TRBV18
D gene: NA
clone size: once
J gene: TRBJ1-1
CDR3 protein: CASSRRLQGSANTEAFF
CDR3 DNA: TGTGCCAGCTCGCGCCGATTACAGGGTTCTGCGAACACTGAAGCTTTCTTT

V gene: TRBV6-1
D gene: NA
clone size: few
J gene: TRBJ1-2
CDR3 protein: CASSDTGSGNYGYTF
CDR3 DNA: TGTGCCAGCAGTGACACAGGGTCCGGGAACTATGGCTACACCTTC

V gene: TRBV25-1
D gene: TRBD2
clone size: NA
J gene: TRBJ2-7
CDR3 protein: CATNTGLGSSYEQYF
CDR3 DNA: TGTGCCACTAATACGGGACTAGGGAGCTCCTACGAGCAGTACTTC

V gene: TRBV13
D gene: TRBD2
clone size: NA
J gene: TRBJ2-7
CDR3 protein: CASSSLMTSGGASEQYF
CDR3 DNA: TGTGCCAGCAGCTCGCTTATGACTAGCGGGGGGGCCTCCGAGCAGTACTTC

V gene: TRBV29-1
D gene: TRBD1
clone size: NA
J gene: TRBJ2-1
CDR3 protein: CSALTGGNEQFF
CDR3 DNA: TGCAGCGCTTTGACAGGGGGTAATGAGCAGTTCTTC

V gene: TRBV5-1
D gene: NA
clone size: NA
J gene: TRBJ1-4
CDR3 protein: CASSFPQARQSPIGEKLFF
CDR3 DNA: TGCGCCAGCAGCTTCCCCCAGGCCCGCCAATCACCTATAGGAGAAAAACTGTTTTTT

V gene: TRBV5-8
D gene: NA
clone size: few
J gene: TRBJ2-1
CDR3 protein: CASSLTSEQFF
CDR3 DNA: TGTGCCAGCAGCTTAACTTCCGAGCAGTTCTTC

V gene: TRBV5-1
D gene: NA
clone size: NA
J gene: TRBJ2-1
CDR3 protein: CASSFISGSSYNEQFF
CDR3 DNA: TGCGCCAGCAGCTTCATTAGCGGTAGCTCCTACAATGAGCAGTTCTTC

V gene: TRBV12-5
D gene: TRBD1
clone size: NA
J gene: TRBJ1-3
CDR3 protein: CASGLVQWGDRRGNTIYF
CDR3 DNA: TGTGCTAGTGGTTTGGTACAATGGGGGGACAGAAGGGGAAACACCATATATTTT

V gene: TRBV11-2
D gene: TRBD2
clone size: NA
J gene: TRBJ2-1
CDR3 protein: CASSLSGGLYNEQFF
CDR3 DNA: TGTGCCAGCAGCCTTAGCGGGGGCCTTTACAATGAGCAGTTCTTC

V gene: TRBV10-3
D gene: TRBD1
clone size: NA
J gene: TRBJ1-4
CDR3 protein: CAISPGQSFEKLFF
CDR3 DNA: TGTGCCATCAGTCCGGGACAGAGTTTTGAAAAACTGTTTTTT

V gene: TRBV6-1
D gene: NA
clone size: NA
J gene: TRBJ2-3
CDR3 protein: CASLRLLRDTQYF
CDR3 DNA: TGTGCCAGCCTCAGGCTACTCCGAGATACGCAGTATTTT

V gene: TRBV11-2
D gene: NA
clone size: NA
J gene: TRBJ2-1
CDR3 protein: CASTRARGGEQFF
CDR3 DNA: TGTGCCAGCACCCGAGCGCGAGGCGGTGAGCAGTTCTTC

V gene: TRBV4-2
D gene: TRBD1
clone size: NA
J gene: TRBJ1-1
CDR3 protein: CASSQDALVIPQGATGNTEAFF
CDR3 DNA: TGTGCCAGCAGCCAAGATGCCTTAGTTATCCCACAGGGGGCGACGGGGAACACTGAAGCTTTCTTT

V gene: TRBV5-1
D gene: NA
clone size: NA
J gene: TRBJ2-3
CDR3 protein: CASSTRFSTDTQYF
CDR3 DNA: TGCGCCAGCAGCACTCGGTTTTCGACAGATACGCAGTATTTT

V gene: TRBV10-2
D gene: TRBD1
clone size: once
J gene: TRBJ1-1
CDR3 protein: CASSAGGITEAFF
CDR3 DNA: TGCGCCAGCAGTGCAGGGGGCATCACTGAAGCTTTCTTT

V gene: TRBV9
D gene: NA
clone size: once
J gene: TRBJ2-5
CDR3 protein: CASSLTLLREQYF
CDR3 DNA: TGTGCCAGCAGCCTTACCCTTCTACGGGAGCAGTACTTC

V gene: TRBV5-1
D gene: TRBD1
clone size: NA
J gene: TRBJ2-7
CDR3 protein: CASSLGTGVYEQYF
CDR3 DNA: TGCGCCAGCAGCTTAGGGACAGGGGTGTACGAGCAGTACTTC

V gene: TRBV18
D gene: NA
clone size: NA
J gene: TRBJ1-5
CDR3 protein: CASSPAGYNQPQHF
CDR3 DNA: TGTGCCAGCTCACCGGCAGGGTACAATCAGCCCCAGCATTTT

V gene: TRBV5-6
D gene: TRBD1
clone size: NA
J gene: TRBJ1-1
CDR3 protein: CASSLQGAVRNTEAFF
CDR3 DNA: TGTGCCAGCAGCTTGCAGGGGGCTGTAAGGAACACTGAAGCTTTCTTT

V gene: TRBV2
D gene: NA
clone size: once
J gene: TRBJ2-7
CDR3 protein: CASAGWDEQYF
CDR3 DNA: TGTGCCAGCGCAGGGTGGGACGAGCAGTACTTC

V gene: TRBV6-1
D gene: NA
clone size: NA
J gene: TRBJ1-2
CDR3 protein: CASSDEGVGDGYTF
CDR3 DNA: TGTGCCAGCAGTGACGAAGGGGTCGGAGATGGCTACACCTTC

V gene: TRBV5-1
D gene: NA
clone size: NA
J gene: TRBJ2-5
CDR3 protein: CASSLTGPETQYF
CDR3 DNA: TGCGCCAGCAGCTTGACAGGGCCAGAGACCCAGTACTTC

V gene: TRBV7-8
D gene: NA
clone size: NA
J gene: TRBJ2-7
CDR3 protein: CASSLAGAPYEQYF
CDR3 DNA: TGTGCCAGCAGCTTGGCGGGGGCTCCCTACGAGCAGTACTTC

V gene: TRBV6-5
D gene: TRBD1
clone size: NA
J gene: TRBJ1-2
CDR3 protein: CASSAGQGSGYTF
CDR3 DNA: TGTGCCAGCAGTGCTGGACAGGGCTCTGGCTACACCTTC

V gene: TRBV9
D gene: NA
clone size: NA
J gene: TRBJ1-2
CDR3 protein: CASSVGTVLNYGYTF
CDR3 DNA: TGTGCCAGCAGCGTAGGGACAGTGCTTAACTATGGCTACACCTTC

V gene: TRBV5-6
D gene: TRBD1
clone size: NA
J gene: TRBJ1-6
CDR3 protein: CASSSRGQNNSPLHF
CDR3 DNA: TGTGCCAGCAGCTCGAGGGGACAGAATAATTCACCCCTCCACTTT

V gene: TRBV5-1
D gene: NA
clone size: NA
J gene: TRBJ1-5
CDR3 protein: CASSLTGQPQHF
CDR3 DNA: TGCGCCAGCAGCTTGACAGGTCAGCCCCAGCATTTT

V gene: TRBV5-4
D gene: NA
clone size: few
J gene: TRBJ2-7
CDR3 protein: CASSLGGGYEQYF
CDR3 DNA: TGTGCCAGCAGCTTGGGCGGCGGTTACGAGCAGTACTTC

V gene: TRBV6-6
D gene: NA
clone size: NA
J gene: TRBJ1-3
CDR3 protein: CASSSGVATGNTIYF
CDR3 DNA: TGTGCCAGCAGTTCGGGGGTGGCCACTGGAAACACCATATATTTT

V gene: TRBV27
D gene: NA
clone size: NA
J gene: TRBJ2-2
CDR3 protein: CASRSNTGELFF
CDR3 DNA: TGTGCCAGCAGAAGCAACACCGGGGAGCTGTTTTTT

V gene: TRBV7-2
D gene: NA
clone size: few
J gene: TRBJ2-4
CDR3 protein: CASSPGGRGYIQYF
CDR3 DNA: TGTGCCAGCAGCCCTGGTGGCCGGGGATACATTCAGTACTTC

V gene: TRBV7-9
D gene: NA
clone size: NA
J gene: TRBJ1-1
CDR3 protein: CASSLDRGGNTEAFF
CDR3 DNA: TGTGCCAGCAGCTTAGACCGAGGGGGGAACACTGAAGCTTTCTTT

V gene: TRBV6-6
D gene: NA
clone size: NA
J gene: TRBJ1-1
CDR3 protein: CASSYDGVTEAFF
CDR3 DNA: TGTGCCAGCAGTTACGACGGGGTCACTGAAGCTTTCTTT

V gene: TRBV7-2
D gene: TRBD1
clone size: few
J gene: TRBJ2-1
CDR3 protein: CASSWNRGVTNEQFF
CDR3 DNA: TGTGCCAGCAGCTGGAACAGGGGGGTTACTAATGAGCAGTTCTTC

V gene: TRBV5-1
D gene: TRBD1
clone size: once
J gene: TRBJ2-7
CDR3 protein: CASSWGDRDGDEQYF
CDR3 DNA: TGCGCCAGCAGCTGGGGGGACAGGGATGGCGACGAGCAGTACTTC